The 8 T cell receptor beta chains listed next were all sequenced from one sample in a study of PD-1 blockade in classical Hodgkin lymphoma. Relapses following autologous stem cell transplantation were seen in all patients, with brentuximab vedotin exposure varying. Repertoires were generated with immunoSEQ multiplex PCR, while TCRdb's copy carries only in-frame clones and drops some. This table holds approximately 60,000 clones, around 89% found once. This specimen consisted of peripheral blood mononuclear cells (PBMCs), obtained at baseline. The receptors shown here come from a human donor with classical Hodgkin lymphoma.

The rearrangement joins TRBV28 to TRBJ1-2; D gene uncertain. The length of the CDR3 is 12 residues. The V and J ends lost 7 bases and 0 bases respectively, with 6 bases between them. Germline assignment: CDR1 MDHEN and CDR2 SYDVKM. The CDR3 DNA reads TGTGCCAGCACTGGAGCTAACTATGGCTACACCTTC. The encoded protein is CASTGANYGYTF.

This clone was seen a single time. The gene calls are TRBV4-2 and TRBJ1-2; 12 bases line up with TRBD1. CDR3 size: 16 residues. After removal of 4 bases from V and 6 bases from J, the junction contained 9 bases not matched to a gene. Per the germline V gene, CDR1 is LGHNA and CDR2 is YNFKEQ. CDR3 protein: CASSPAGQGAQNGYTF. CDR3 bases: TGTGCCAGCAGCCCGGCGGGACAGGGGGCGCAGAATGGCTACACCTTC.

This chain uses TRBV30 with TRBJ2-1; D gene uncertain. The V gene's germline CDR1 is GTSNPN and CDR2 SVGIG (reference sequence). The CDR3 runs 12 residues. V shed 3 bases and J shed 8 bases, with 11 bases lying between them. DNA of the CDR3: TGTGCCTGGAGCCCTCTGACCTATGAGCAGTTCTTC. Translated: CAWSPLTYEQFF.

The chain couples TRBV27 to TRBJ1-2; a weak D match, TRBD1 (6 bases). With 1 base removed from V and 8 bases from J, the gap between germline ends came to 20 bases. Germline CDR1 and CDR2: MNHEY and SMNVEV (reference sequence). There are 16 residues in the CDR3. Written as DNA, the CDR3 is TGTGCCAGCAGTTTATTCGTCGCTGGGGGCCCCCAGGGCTACACCTTC. It codes for CASSLFVAGGPQGYTF.

The chain carries TRBV5-1 and TRBJ1-4; 7 bases are shared with TRBD1. The CDR3 loop spans 15 amino acids. Germline loops: CDR1 SGHRS, CDR2 YFSETQ. V lost 4 bases, J lost 5 bases, and 8 bases stayed unmatched. The CDR3 DNA reads TGCGCCAGCAGCCCAGGGGGACGGAGAAATGAAAAACTGTTTTTT. It codes for CASSPGGRRNEKLFF.

The chain uses TRBV5-6 and TRBJ2-3, with D unresolved. From germline, CDR1 is SGHDT and CDR2 YYEEEE. Trimming stripped 4 bases from V and 6 bases from J, with 18 bases between. This CDR3 has 15 residues. This CDR3 is CASSLGVLRWDTQYF. The CDR3 coding sequence is TGTGCCAGCAGCCTTGGGGTCCTAAGATGGGATACGCAGTATTTT.

The gene calls are TRBV30 and TRBJ2-3; the D is unclear. The V end was cut by 2 bases, the J end by 5 bases, with 11 bases between. The CDR3 is 13 amino acids. The germline gives CDR1 GTSNPN, CDR2 SVGIG (reference sequence). CDR3 nucleotide sequence: TGTGCCTGGAGTATAATCACTGGAGATACGCAGTATTTT. This sequence encodes CAWSIITGDTQYF.

The chain recombines TRBV7-9 with TRBJ2-5; 9 bases are shared with TRBD2. Germline V gene sequence: CDR1 SEHNR, CDR2 FQNEAQ (reference sequence). The CDR3 extends over 14 amino acids. V trimming: 5 bases; J trimming: 2 bases; junction bases outside the gene matches: 3. The CDR3 region has the DNA TGTGCCAGCAGCGATAGCGGGGGACAAGAGACCCAGTACTTC. It codes for CASSDSGGQETQYF.